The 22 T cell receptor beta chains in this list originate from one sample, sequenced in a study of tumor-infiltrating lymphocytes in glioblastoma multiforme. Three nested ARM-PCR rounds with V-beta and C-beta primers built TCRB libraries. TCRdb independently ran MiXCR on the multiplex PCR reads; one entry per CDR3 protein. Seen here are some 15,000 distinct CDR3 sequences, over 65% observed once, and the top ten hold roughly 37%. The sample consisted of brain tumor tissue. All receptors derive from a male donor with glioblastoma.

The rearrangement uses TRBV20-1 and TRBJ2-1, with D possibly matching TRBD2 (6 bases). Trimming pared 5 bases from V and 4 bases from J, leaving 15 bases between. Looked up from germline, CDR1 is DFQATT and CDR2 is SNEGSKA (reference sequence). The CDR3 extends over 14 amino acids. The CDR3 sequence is CSASEGRGYNEQFF. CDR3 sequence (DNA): TGCAGTGCTTCGGAGGGACGTGGATACAATGAGCAGTTCTTC.

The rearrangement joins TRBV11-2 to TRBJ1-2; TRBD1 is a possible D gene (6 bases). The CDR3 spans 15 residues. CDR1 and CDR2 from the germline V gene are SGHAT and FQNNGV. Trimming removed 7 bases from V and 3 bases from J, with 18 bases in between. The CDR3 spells CASNQPTGIYYGYTF. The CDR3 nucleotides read TGTGCCAGCAACCAGCCGACAGGAATTTACTATGGCTACACCTTC.

The CDR3 DNA follows: TGTGCCAGCAGCTTTCGAGGGTGGTCTAGCGGGGGCAATGAGCAGTTCTTC. This encodes CASSFRGWSSGGNEQFF. This chain links TRBV5-5 with TRBJ2-1; 10 bases align to TRBD2. The CDR3 has 17 amino acids. V dropped 2 bases and J dropped 6; count of bases not matched to a gene: 11. Germline CDR1 reads SGHKS; CDR2 reads YYEKEE (reference sequence).

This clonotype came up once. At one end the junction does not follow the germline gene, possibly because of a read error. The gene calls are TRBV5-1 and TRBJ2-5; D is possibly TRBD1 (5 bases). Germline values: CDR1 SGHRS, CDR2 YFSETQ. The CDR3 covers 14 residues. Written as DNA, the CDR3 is TGCGCCAGCAGCTGGGGCCTGTACCAAGAGACCCAGTATTTC. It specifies CASSWGLYQETQYF.

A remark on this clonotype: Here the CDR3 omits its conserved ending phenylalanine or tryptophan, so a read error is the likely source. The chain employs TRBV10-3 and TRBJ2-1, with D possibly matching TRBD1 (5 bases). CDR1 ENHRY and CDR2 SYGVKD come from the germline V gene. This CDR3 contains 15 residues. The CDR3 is CSISEPDKQNNEQFV. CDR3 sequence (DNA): TGTTCCATCAGTGAGCCGGACAAGCAGAACAACGAGCAGTTCGTC.

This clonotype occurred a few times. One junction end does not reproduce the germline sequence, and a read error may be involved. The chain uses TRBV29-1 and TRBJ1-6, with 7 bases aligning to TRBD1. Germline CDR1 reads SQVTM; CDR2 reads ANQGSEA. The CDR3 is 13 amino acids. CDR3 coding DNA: TGTAGCGTTGCCAGGGACAGAGAATCGCCCCCCCACTTT. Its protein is CSVARDRESPPHF. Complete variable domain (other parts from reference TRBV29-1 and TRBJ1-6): SAVISQKPSRDICQRGTSLTIQCQVDSQVTMMFWYRQQPGQSLTLIATANQGSEATYESGFVIDKFPISRPNLTFSTLTVSNMSPEDSSIYLCSVARDRESPPHFGNGTRLTVT.

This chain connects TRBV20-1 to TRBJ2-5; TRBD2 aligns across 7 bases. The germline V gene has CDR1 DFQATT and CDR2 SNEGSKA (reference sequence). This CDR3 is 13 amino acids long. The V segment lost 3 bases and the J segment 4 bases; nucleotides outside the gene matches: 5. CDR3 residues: CSARPGGTETQYF. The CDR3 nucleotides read TGCAGTGCTAGGCCGGGGGGTACAGAGACCCAGTACTTC.

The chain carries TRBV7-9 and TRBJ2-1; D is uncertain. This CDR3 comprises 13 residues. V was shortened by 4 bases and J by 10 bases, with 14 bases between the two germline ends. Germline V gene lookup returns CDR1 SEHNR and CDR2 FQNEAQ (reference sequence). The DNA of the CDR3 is TGTGCCAGCAGCTCGATCCCGTTACTCGAGCAGTTCTTC. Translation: CASSSIPLLEQFF.

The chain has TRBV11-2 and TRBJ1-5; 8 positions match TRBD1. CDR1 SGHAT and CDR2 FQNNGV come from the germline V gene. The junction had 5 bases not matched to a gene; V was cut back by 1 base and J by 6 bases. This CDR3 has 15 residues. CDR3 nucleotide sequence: TGTGCCAGCAGCTTAGGGACAGGGAGGGGTCAGCCCCAGCATTTT. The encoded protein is CASSLGTGRGQPQHF.

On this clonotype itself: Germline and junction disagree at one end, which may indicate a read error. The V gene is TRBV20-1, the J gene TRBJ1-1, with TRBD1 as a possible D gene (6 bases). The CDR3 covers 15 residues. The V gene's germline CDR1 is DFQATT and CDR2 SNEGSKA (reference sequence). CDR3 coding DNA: TGCAGTGCTAGAGATGGGGGGCGACTTGCGTCTGAAACTTTCTTT. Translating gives CSARDGGRLASETFF.

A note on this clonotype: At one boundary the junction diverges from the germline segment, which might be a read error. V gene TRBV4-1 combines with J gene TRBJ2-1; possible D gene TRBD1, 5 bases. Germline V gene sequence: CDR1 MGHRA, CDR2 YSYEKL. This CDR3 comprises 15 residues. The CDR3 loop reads CASSQYRSSYNEQFF. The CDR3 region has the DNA TGCGCCAGCAGCCAGTACAGGTCCTCCTACAACGAGCAGTTCTTC.

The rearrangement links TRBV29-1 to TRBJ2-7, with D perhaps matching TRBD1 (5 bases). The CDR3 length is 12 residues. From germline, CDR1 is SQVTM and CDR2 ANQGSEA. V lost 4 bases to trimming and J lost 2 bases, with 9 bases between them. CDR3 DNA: TGCAGCGTTGGTCAGGGTACCTACGAGCAGTACTTC. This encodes CSVGQGTYEQYF.

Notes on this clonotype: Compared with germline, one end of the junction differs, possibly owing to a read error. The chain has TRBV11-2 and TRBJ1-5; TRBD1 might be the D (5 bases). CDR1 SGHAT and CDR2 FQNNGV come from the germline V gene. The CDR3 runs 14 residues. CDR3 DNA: TGTGCCAGCAGTATCGAGGGAGGGACCCAGCCCCAGCACTTT. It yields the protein CASSIEGGTQPQHF.

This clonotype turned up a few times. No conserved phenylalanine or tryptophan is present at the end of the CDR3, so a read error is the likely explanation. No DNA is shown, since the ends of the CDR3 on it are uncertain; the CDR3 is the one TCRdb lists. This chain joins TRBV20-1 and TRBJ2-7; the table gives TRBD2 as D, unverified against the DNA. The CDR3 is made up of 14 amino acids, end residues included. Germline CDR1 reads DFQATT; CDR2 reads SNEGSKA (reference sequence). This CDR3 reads CSAIQLAGSYEQCS.

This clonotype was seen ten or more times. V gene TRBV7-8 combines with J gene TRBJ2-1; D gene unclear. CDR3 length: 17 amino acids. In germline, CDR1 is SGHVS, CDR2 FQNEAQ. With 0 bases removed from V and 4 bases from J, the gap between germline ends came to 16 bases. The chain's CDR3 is CASSLARGPQVYNEQFF. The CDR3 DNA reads TGTGCCAGCAGCTTAGCGCGCGGCCCCCAAGTGTACAATGAGCAGTTCTTC.

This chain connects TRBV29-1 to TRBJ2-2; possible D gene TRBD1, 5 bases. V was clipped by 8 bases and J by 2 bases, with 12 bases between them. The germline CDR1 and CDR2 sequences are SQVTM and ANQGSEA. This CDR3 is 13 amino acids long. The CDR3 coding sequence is TGCAGCATTGGGGCAGAAAACACCGGGGAGCTGTTTTTT. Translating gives CSIGAENTGELFF.

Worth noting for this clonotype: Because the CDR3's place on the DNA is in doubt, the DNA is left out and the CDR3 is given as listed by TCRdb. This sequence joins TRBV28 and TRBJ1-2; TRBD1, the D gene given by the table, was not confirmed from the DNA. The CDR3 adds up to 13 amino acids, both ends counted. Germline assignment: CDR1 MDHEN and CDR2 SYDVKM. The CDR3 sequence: CTSSSGQVYGCTF.

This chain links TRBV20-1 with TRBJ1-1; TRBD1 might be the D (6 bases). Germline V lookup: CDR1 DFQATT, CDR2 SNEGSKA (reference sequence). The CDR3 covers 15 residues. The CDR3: CSARDEGGLGSEAFF. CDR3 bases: TGCTCTGCTAGAGATGAGGGGGGACTTGGGTCTGAAGCTTTCTTT.

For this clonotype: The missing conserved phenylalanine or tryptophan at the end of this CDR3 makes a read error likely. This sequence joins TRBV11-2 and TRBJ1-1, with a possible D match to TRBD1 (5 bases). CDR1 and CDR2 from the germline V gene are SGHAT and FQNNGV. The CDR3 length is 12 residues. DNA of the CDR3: TGTACCAGCAGCTTAGTACCGGGGGTAGCTTTCGTT. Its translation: CTSSLVPGVAFV.

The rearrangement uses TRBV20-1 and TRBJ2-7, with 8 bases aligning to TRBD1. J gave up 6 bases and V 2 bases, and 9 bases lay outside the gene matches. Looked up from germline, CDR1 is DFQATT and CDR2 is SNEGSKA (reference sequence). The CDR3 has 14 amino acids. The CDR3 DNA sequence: TGCAGTGCTAGATCCGGACAGGGTCGGTCCGAGCAGTACTTC. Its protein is CSARSGQGRSEQYF.

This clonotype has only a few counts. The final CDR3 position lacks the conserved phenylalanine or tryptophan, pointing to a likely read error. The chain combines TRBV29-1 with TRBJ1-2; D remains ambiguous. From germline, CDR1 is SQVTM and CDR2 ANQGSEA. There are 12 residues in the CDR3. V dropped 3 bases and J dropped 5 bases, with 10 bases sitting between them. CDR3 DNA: TGCAGCGTTGAGGCCAGCAAGTATGGCTACACCCTC. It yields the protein CSVEASKYGYTL.

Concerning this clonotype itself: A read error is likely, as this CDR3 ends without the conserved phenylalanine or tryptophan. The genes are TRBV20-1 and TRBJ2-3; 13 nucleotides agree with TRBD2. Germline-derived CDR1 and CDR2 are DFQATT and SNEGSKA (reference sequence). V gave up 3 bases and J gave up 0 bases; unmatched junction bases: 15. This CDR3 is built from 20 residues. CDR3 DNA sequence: TGCAGTGCTAGCCGCACCGGACTAGCGGGAGTGCCGAGTAGCACAGATACGCAGTATATT. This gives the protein CSASRTGLAGVPSSTDTQYI.